The 12 T cell receptor beta chains presented below share a single source sample, sequenced in a study of blood T cells in healthy people across ages. Combining a sample-barcoded 5' primer with a J-beta primer mix, a second PCR ran for 7 to 11 cycles. TCRdb ran MiXCR on the 5' RACE reads and lists one entry per CDR3 protein. Of approximately 780,000 distinct CDR3 sequences listed, roughly 24% are singletons. These same data were also listed under a study on T cells of mothers and their children.

The material sequenced was blood. The receptors originated from a boy aged 5-17 years in good health.

The chain employs TRBV30 and TRBJ1-2, with no clear D. The CDR3 loop spans 11 amino acids. Trimming left V 0 bases short and J 10 bases short, with 9 bases between. Germline assignment: CDR1 GTSNPN and CDR2 SVGIG (reference sequence). The CDR3 loop is CAWSVGGIYTF. For the CDR3, the DNA is TGTGCCTGGAGTGTAGGAGGGATCTACACCTTC.

This clonotype showed up many times. Germline and junction disagree at one end, which may indicate a read error. The rearrangement links TRBV5-1 to TRBJ1-5; TRBD1 aligns across 7 bases. Germline V gene sequence: CDR1 SGHRS, CDR2 YFSETQ. The CDR3 has 15 amino acids. The CDR3 DNA is TGCGCCAGCAGTTTGGGACAGTATAGCAATCAGCCCCAGCATTTT. Protein: CASSLGQYSNQPQHF.

With regard to this clonotype: A read error may produce the germline difference seen at one junction end. V usage is TRBV29-1 and J usage is TRBJ2-5; 7 nucleotides match TRBD2. From germline, CDR1 is SQVTM and CDR2 ANQGSEA. This CDR3 contains 13 residues. CDR3 DNA: TGCAGCGTTGAGGGGGGGTCCCAAGAAACCCAGTACTTC. As protein: CSVEGGSQETQYF.

The chain has TRBV6-6 and TRBJ1-1; D may be TRBD1 (5 bases). Germline V gene lookup returns CDR1 MNHNY and CDR2 SVGAGI (reference sequence). The CDR3 covers 15 residues. Trimming removed 6 bases at V and 7 bases at J, with 21 bases between. The DNA of the CDR3 is TGTGCCAGCAGCAGCCACGTGGGGGGTAGAGGTGAAGCTTTCTTT. Its protein product is CASSSHVGGRGEAFF.

The V call is TRBV28, the J call TRBJ1-1; D might be TRBD1 (5 bases). The germline V and J ends were trimmed by 7 bases and 1 base, with 13 bases remaining between them. The CDR3 loop spans 14 amino acids. CDR1 is MDHEN and CDR2 is SYDVKM in the germline V gene. In nucleotides, the CDR3 is TGTGCCAGCAACCCACCCAGGGAGAACACTGAAGCTTTCTTT. Its protein is CASNPPRENTEAFF.

The sample holds a few counts of this clonotype. This sequence joins TRBV5-1 and TRBJ2-1; 10 bases are shared with TRBD2. This CDR3 is 17 amino acids long. In germline, CDR1 is SGHRS, CDR2 YFSETQ. V shed 0 bases and J 7 bases; nucleotides not matched to a gene: 10. CDR3 residues: CASSLAPGAGGRNEQFF. The CDR3, as DNA: TGCGCCAGCAGCTTGGCTCCCGGAGCGGGGGGGCGGAATGAGCAGTTCTTC.

The V call is TRBV7-2, the J call TRBJ2-2; D is ambiguous. CDR1 and CDR2 (germline): SGHTA, FQGNSA. V shed 4 bases and J shed 2 bases, with 8 bases lying between them. The CDR3 sequence is 14 residues long. CDR3: CASSSALNTGELFF. The CDR3 coding sequence is TGTGCCAGCAGCTCCGCCCTAAACACCGGGGAGCTGTTTTTT.

This clonotype occurred a few times. The rearrangement uses TRBV6-1 and TRBJ2-5; 11 bases match TRBD2. The CDR3 runs 18 residues. With V trimmed by 5 bases and J by 5 bases, 16 bases remained unmatched. CDR1 and CDR2 (germline): MNHNS, SASEGT. The CDR3: CASSPVGSSGGLGETQYF. In nucleotides, the CDR3 is TGTGCCAGCAGTCCCGTGGGGTCTAGCGGGGGGCTGGGGGAGACCCAGTACTTC.

The gene calls are TRBV20-1 and TRBJ2-1, with D tentatively TRBD2 (7 bases). There are 17 residues in the CDR3. CDR1 and CDR2 from the germline V gene are DFQATT and SNEGSKA (reference sequence). Between the trimmed V and J ends, which lost 5 bases and 4 bases, there was a span of 24 bases. The CDR3 nucleotides read TGCAGTGCTCCCGTTCCTGGCGGGGGCCTTAAGTACAATGAGCAGTTCTTC. Translated, it gives CSAPVPGGGLKYNEQFF.

This clonotype was recorded a few times. The chain recombines TRBV4-1 with TRBJ2-7, with a tentative D call TRBD2 (6 bases). The length of the CDR3 is 18 residues. Trimming cost V 4 bases and J 1 base, with 23 bases left between them. In germline, CDR1 is MGHRA, CDR2 YSYEKL. In DNA, the CDR3 is TGCGCCAGCAGCCGGGCTGCGGGGAAAGCGGGCAGATCCTACGAGCAGTACTTC. It translates to CASSRAAGKAGRSYEQYF.

V and J are TRBV2 and TRBJ2-5; a possible D gene is TRBD1 (5 bases). With 2 bases removed from V and 5 bases from J, the gap between germline ends came to 12 bases. CDR3 length: 14 amino acids. CDR1 SNHLY and CDR2 FYNNEI come from the germline V gene. DNA of the CDR3: TGTGCCAGCAGTGAACAGGGCGTCCTGGAGACCCAGTACTTC. The encoded protein is CASSEQGVLETQYF.

V is TRBV6-6 and J is TRBJ1-4, with 8 bases fitting TRBD1. This CDR3 comprises 14 residues. Germline CDR1 MNHNY, CDR2 SVGAGI (reference sequence). The V and J ends lost 2 bases and 13 bases, in that order; junction bases with no gene match: 9. CDR3 amino acids: CASSYGQGANRLFF. The CDR3 DNA reads as TGTGCCAGCAGTTACGGGCAGGGGGCGAATAGACTGTTTTTT.